This T cell receptor beta chain was observed in a study of T cells in Graves' hyperthyroidism and ophthalmopathy. Points from the study as a whole: Stable hyperthyroidism and ophthalmopathy were separated using 13 V-J signatures. The model forecast ophthalmopathy, anticipating it by a median about six months before onset.

The study left out patients who had uncontrolled infection, other autoimmune disease, pregnancy or lactation. Each 10 ml fresh peripheral blood draw supplied the PBMCs. V lost 6 bases and J lost 0, with 12 bases in between. CDR1 is DFQATT, CDR2 SNEGSKA, per germline (reference sequence). The CDR3 is made up of 13 amino acids. TCR beta CDR3 regions were amplified from RNA transcripts. First-round RT-PCR with HTBI primers amplified the TCR CDR3 region. MiXCR, run by TCRdb on the multiplex PCR reads, gives a single entry per CDR3 protein. The sample carries 300,000 to 450,000 distinct CDR3 sequences, roughly 20% recorded once. Note on this clonotype: Its specificity is not known.

The sample consisted of blood. The chain has TRBV20-1 and TRBJ2-7, with D perhaps matching TRBD1 or TRBD2 (5 bases each). The clonotype was recovered from a woman in her forties with Graves' ophthalmopathy. The CDR3 DNA is TGCAGTGCCAGGGACGGCCGCTCCTACGAGCAGTACTTC. Amino acids: CSARDGRSYEQYF.